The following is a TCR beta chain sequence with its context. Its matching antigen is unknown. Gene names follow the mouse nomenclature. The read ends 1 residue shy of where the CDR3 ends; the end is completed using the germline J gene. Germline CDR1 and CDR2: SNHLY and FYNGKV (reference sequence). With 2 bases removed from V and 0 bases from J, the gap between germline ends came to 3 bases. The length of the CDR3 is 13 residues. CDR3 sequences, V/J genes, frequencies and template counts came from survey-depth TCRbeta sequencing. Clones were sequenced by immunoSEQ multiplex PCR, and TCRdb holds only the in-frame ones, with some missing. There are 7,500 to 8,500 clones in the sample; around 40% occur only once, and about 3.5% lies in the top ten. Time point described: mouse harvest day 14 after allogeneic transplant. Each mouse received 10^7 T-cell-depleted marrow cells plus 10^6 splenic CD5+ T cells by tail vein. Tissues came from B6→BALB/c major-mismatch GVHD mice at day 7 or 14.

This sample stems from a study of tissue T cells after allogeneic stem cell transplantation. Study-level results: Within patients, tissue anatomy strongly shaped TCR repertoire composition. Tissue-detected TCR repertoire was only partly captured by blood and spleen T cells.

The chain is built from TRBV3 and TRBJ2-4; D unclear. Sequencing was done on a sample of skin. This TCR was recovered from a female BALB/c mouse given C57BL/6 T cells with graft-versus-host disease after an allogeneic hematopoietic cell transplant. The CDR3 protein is CASSLRSQNTLYF. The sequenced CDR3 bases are TGTGCCAGCAGCTTACGTAGTCAAAACACCTTGTAC. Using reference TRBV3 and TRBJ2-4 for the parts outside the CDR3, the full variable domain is GPKVLQIPSHQIIDMGQMVTLNCDPVSNHLYFYWYKQILGQQMEFLVNFYNGKVMEKSKLFKDQFSVERPDGSYFTLKIQPTALEDSAVYFCASSLRSQNTLYFGAGTRLSVL.